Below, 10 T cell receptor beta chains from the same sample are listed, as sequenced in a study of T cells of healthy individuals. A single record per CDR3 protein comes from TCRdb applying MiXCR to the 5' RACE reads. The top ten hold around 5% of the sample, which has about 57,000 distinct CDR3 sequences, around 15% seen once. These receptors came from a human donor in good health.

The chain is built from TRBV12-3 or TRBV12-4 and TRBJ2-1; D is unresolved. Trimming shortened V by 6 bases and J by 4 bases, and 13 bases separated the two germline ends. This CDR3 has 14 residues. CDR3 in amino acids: CASSLGVVYNEQFF. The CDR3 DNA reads TGTGCCAGCAGCCTCGGAGTAGTTTACAATGAGCAGTTCTTC.

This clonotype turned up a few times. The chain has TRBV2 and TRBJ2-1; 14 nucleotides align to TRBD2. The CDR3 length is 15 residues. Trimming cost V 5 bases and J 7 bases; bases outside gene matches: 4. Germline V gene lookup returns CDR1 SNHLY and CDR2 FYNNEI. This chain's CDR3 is CASSRLAGGLNEQFF. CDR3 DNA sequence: TGTGCCAGCAGTCGACTAGCGGGGGGGCTAAATGAGCAGTTCTTC. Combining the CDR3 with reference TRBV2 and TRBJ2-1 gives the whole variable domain EPEVTQTPSHQVTQMGQEVILRCVPISNHLYFYWYRQILGQKVEFLVSFYNNEISEKSEIFDDQFSVERPDGSNFTLKIRSTKLEDSAMYFCASSRLAGGLNEQFFGPGTRLTVL.

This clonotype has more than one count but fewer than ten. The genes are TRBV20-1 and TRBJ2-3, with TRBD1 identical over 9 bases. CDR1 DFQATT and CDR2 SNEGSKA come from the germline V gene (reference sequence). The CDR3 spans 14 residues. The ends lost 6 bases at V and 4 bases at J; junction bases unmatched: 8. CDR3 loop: CSAPGQGRADTQYF. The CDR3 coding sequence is TGCAGTGCCCCCGGACAGGGGCGGGCAGATACGCAGTATTTT.

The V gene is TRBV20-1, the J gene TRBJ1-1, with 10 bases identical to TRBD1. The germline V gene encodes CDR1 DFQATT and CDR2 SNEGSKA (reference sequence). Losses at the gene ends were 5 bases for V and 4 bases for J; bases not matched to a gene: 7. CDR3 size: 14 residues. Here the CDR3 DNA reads TGCAGTGCTGTTGACAGGGGGCGCGTCACTGAAGCTTTCTTT. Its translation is CSAVDRGRVTEAFF.

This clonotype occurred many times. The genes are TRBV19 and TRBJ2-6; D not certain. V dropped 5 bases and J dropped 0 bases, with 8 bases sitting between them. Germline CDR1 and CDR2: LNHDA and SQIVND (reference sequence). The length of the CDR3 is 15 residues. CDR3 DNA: TGTGCCAGTAGTCGGCTCACCTCTGGGGCCAACGTCCTGACTTTC. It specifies CASSRLTSGANVLTF.

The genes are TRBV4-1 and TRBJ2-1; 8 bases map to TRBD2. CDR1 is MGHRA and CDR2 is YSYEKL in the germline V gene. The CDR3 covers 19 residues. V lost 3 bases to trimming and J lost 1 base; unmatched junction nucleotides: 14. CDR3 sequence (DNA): TGCGCCAGCAGCCAGTTCGGGCTAGCGGGCGCACCGTCCTACAATGAGCAGTTCTTC. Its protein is CASSQFGLAGAPSYNEQFF.

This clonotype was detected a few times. The CDR3 reads CASSEAYNSPLHF. The CDR3 DNA sequence: TGTGCCAGCAGCGAAGCCTATAATTCACCCCTCCACTTT. The V and J genes are TRBV5-4 and TRBJ1-6; D is unclear. This CDR3 spans 13 amino acids. Trimming removed 4 bases at V and 2 bases at J, with 4 bases between. Germline CDR1 and CDR2: SGHNT and YYREEE (reference sequence). Based on the CDR3 plus reference TRBV5-4 and TRBJ1-6, the full variable domain is ETGVTQSPTHLIKTRGQQVTLRCSSQSGHNTVSWYQQALGQGPQFIFQYYREEENGRGNFPPRFSGLQFPNYSSELNVNALELDDSALYLCASSEAYNSPLHFGNGTRLTVT.

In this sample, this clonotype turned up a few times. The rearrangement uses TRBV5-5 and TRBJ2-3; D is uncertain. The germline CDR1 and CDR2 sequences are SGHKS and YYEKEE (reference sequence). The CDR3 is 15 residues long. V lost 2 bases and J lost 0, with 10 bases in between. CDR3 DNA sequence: TGTGCCAGCAGCTTCGAGGATCATAGCACAGATACGCAGTATTTT. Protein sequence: CASSFEDHSTDTQYF.

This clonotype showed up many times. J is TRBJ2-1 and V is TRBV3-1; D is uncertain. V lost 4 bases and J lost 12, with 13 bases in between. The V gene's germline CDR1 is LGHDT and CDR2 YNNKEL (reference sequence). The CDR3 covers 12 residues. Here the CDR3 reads CASSPSSVGQFF. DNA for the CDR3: TGTGCCAGCAGCCCTTCCTCGGTTGGGCAGTTCTTC.

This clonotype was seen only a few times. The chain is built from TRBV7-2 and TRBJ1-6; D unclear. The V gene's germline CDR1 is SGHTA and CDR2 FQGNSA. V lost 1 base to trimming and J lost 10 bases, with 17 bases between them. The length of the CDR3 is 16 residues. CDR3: CASSLVSPTSLSPLHF. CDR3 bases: TGTGCCAGCAGCTTAGTGTCCCCGACAAGCTTGTCACCCCTCCACTTT.